This is a list of T cell receptor beta chains from one sample in a study of human T cells and chemical hapten exposure. TCRdb independently ran MiXCR on the RACE reads; one entry per CDR3 protein. The data contain around 380,000 distinct CDR3 sequences, about 4.4% of them seen just once; the ten biggest clones take up around 2.3%. The source material was whole blood, sampled in connection with sensitization to the hapten diphenylcyclopropenone (DPC). The receptors derive from a woman aged 45-65 years with alopecia areata. Some clones in this sample may be carry-over from other donors' samples. Both conserved end residues are part of each CDR3. D genes are given only for firm matches. For some rows the clone size is stated as once, few or many, or as a class when expanded; others skip it.

CASSIGGRGANVLTF,TGTGCCAGTAGTATCGGAGGCCGTGGGGCCAACGTCCTGACTTTC,.,TRBJ2-6,TRBV19,few
CAISDKGGPDTQYF,TGTGCCATCAGTGATAAGGGGGGCCCAGATACGCAGTATTTT,.,TRBJ2-3,TRBV10-3,few
CASRFDSMSSGNTIYF,TGTGCAAGTCGCTTCGACAGCATGAGCTCTGGAAACACCATATATTTT,.,TRBJ1-3,TRBV12-2,.
CASSDRGPSYTF,TGTGCCAGCAGCGACAGGGGGCCGAGCTACACCTTC,TRBD1,TRBJ1-2,TRBV6-5,.
CASSSGPGLATSSTQFF,TGTGCCAGCAGTTCGGGACCGGGACTAGCGACTTCCTCTACGCAGTTCTTC,TRBD2,TRBJ2-1,TRBV12-3/TRBV12-4,many
CASSQGLAKTQYF,TGCGCCAGCAGCCAGGGACTAGCGAAGACCCAGTACTTC,TRBD2,TRBJ2-5,TRBV4-1,many
CASSYDRYGTEAFF,TGTGCCAGCAGTTACGACAGGTACGGCACTGAAGCTTTCTTT,.,TRBJ1-1,TRBV6-5,many
CASSQWSGEWEQYF,TGTGCCAGCAGCCAGTGGAGCGGGGAGTGGGAGCAGTACTTC,TRBD2,TRBJ2-7,TRBV4-2,many
CASSLQMRQGYTF,TGCGCCAGCAGCCTTCAGATGCGTCAAGGCTACACCTTC,.,TRBJ1-2,TRBV5-1,many
CASSQDIGRPGNQPQHF,TGTGCCAGCAGCCAAGATATCGGCAGGCCGGGCAATCAGCCCCAGCATTTT,.,TRBJ1-5,TRBV3-1,many